A selection of T cell receptor beta chains follows, all from one sample in a study of T cell responses to AZD1222 COVID-19 vaccine. Sequenced by immunoSEQ multiplex PCR; TCRdb stores in-frame clones only, minus some. The sample includes about 140,000 clones, 85% to 90% seen only once; the top ten take approximately 5.4%. Sequenced here: peripheral blood, sampled 28 days after the second AZD1222 dose. Receptors were obtained from an adult who received the AZD1222 COVID-19 vaccine. The CDR3 runs from the conserved cysteine through the conserved F or W. Expanded clones get a size class; other rows say once, few or many, or leave the size out.

V gene | clone size | CDR3 protein
TRBV18 | . | CASSPVGQGAGQPQHF
TRBV2 | . | CASSESLVGGYTF
TRBV7-2 | . | CASSLGVHVNEKLFF
TRBV4-1 | . | CASSQVLGHTHNEQFF
TRBV4-2 | . | CASSQDSSGGYNEQFF
TRBV4-1 | once | CASSYRDRGFDEQYF
TRBV7-9 | once | CASSPRRDTGELFF
TRBV15 | . | CATSRGSPHEQYF
TRBV6-4 | few | CASSTTSGKGDEQFF
TRBV3-1/TRBV3-2 | . | CASSQEGGRYGYTF